This record concerns one TCR beta chain sequence. Its recognized antigen is unknown. Within one base of it there is no much larger clone, and no base qualities were kept. The CDR3 numbers 12 residues from cysteine through phenylalanine. The retained sequence is limited to the CDR3, 36 bases, with the frame set at the first base. Based on the germline V gene (reference sequence), the CDR1 and CDR2 sequences are SEHNR and FQNEAQ. V loses 6 bases, J loses 6 bases, and the germline ends lie 11 bases apart. The sample belongs to a study of shared clonotypes between healthy human individuals (TCRdb year 2020). Regarding the research as a whole: The cohort included three men and two women between 18 and 49 years of age. For each donor, three plates each were used for CD4 naive and CD4 memory, two plates were used for CD8 naive, and one plate was used for CD8 memory. To estimate repertoire size and how much clonotypes are shared between individuals, the study performed deep sequencing of blood TCR repertoires from 4 to 6 healthy adults. To increase sequencing depth and limit assay-specific biases, different laboratories used diverse techniques to prepare libraries and sequence TCR repertoires. Leukapheresis yielded between about 0.9 and 10 billion PBMCs per donor.

Findings and caveats that apply to the study as a whole: Sampling was restricted to blood, and TCR repertoires in tissue are likely to differ from TCR repertoires in blood. The genetic and exposure-history diversity represented was limited by the small number of donors. Pairwise subsampling led to the expectation that sequencing depth would affect the degree of clonotype sharing among donors. Rarefaction of sorted-subset datasets indicated incomplete sequencing despite the large sequencing depth. Naive subsets generally had larger estimated clonotype richness than memory subsets. About 4.5% of naive CD4, 3.5% of naive CD8, approximately 2% of memory CD4, and about 0.4% of memory CD8 clonotypes were shared across several donors. Clonotypes shared by all four sorted-subset donors showed higher generation probabilities than non-shared clonotypes.

TCR CDR3 regions were amplified from genomic DNA by multiplex PCR using the deep immunoSEQ assay. Genomic DNA extracted from each cell subset was distributed evenly over all wells of several immunoSEQ 96-well plates, and each plate served as one replicate. For sorted subsets, 150 to 200 ng genomic DNA, equal to 30,000 to 35,000 T cell genomes, was loaded into each replicate PCR. Purified libraries were quantified with a Qubit 3.0 fluorometer, sized on a Bioanalyzer 2100, and re-quantified with the KAPA Library Quantification kit. A separate single-read 150-cycle Illumina NextSeq 550 flow cell was used to sequence each immunoSEQ 96-well plate. As for the original processing: Because only junctional sequences without quality scores were contained in the immunoSEQ output, filtering matching that applied to full-length reads could not be performed. To assign V/J genes and CDR3, sequences were annotated against IMGT germline references using PyIR, a Python wrapper for IgBLAST v1.9. Reads were removed for weak V/J assignments (E-value above 1e-6), missing CDR3, stop codons, out-of-frame junctions, or ambiguous translated residues. V3J clonotypes were defined as sequences sharing an identical inferred V gene, J gene, and CDR3 amino acid sequence. The percentage overlap between two repertoires was calculated by dividing the number of shared unique clonotypes by the size of the smaller repertoire. Three approaches were used to assess repertoire richness: RTK rarefaction, the Chao1 estimator, and Recon v2.1 estimates of unobserved clonotypes. For all TCRbeta clonotypes obtained by the gDNA method from several donors, generation probabilities were computed with OLGA. TCRdb mirrors the immuneACCESS table, restricted to in-frame sequences. Some clones are absent from its copies; in checked studies, under half trace to an unresolved V gene, and the reason for the others is unknown. V and J calls and clone size are those listed in that table; D and trimming were worked out from the DNA. This sample lists 650,000 to 800,000 clones; roughly 94% were detected once. The top ten hold about 24% of the sample.

CD8 naive samples consisted of CD45RO-negative cells that were positively selected for CCR7, yielding a CD45RA+CCR7+ population without TemRA cells. The donors were healthy, HIV-negative adults who had no recently reported acute infections or vaccinations. Every donor was a Caucasian adult residing in Nashville, Tennessee, USA. Blood was obtained by leukapheresis, after which PBMCs were separated by Ficoll-Histopaque density gradient centrifugation and cryopreserved in liquid nitrogen vapor phase. Analytical flow cytometry was used to check the purity and quantity of every magnetically sorted T cell population. Genomic DNA was isolated from each sorted fraction and quantified by UV absorbance on a Nanodrop 2000c.

The sequence was obtained from a man aged 30 to 45 in good health. The sequenced material came from naive CD8+ T cells sorted from blood. In light of the paper, this sample's cell subset or site label describes: CD45RA+CCR7+. The rearrangement combines TRBV7-9 with TRBJ1-1, and possibly TRBD1, on 5 matching bases. The base sequence is TGTGCCAGCAGTTCAGGGTCCGCTGAAGCTTTCTTT. This gives the protein CASSSGSAEAFF.